This is a list of T cell receptor beta chains from one sample in a study of shared clonotypes between healthy human individuals. The method was immunoSEQ multiplex PCR; TCRdb's version includes in-frame clones alone and lacks a portion of them. The table includes some 1,600,000 clones, 98% detected once. The sequencing sample was made of naive CD4+ T cells sorted from blood. The source is a man aged 25-45 years in good health. Each CDR3 is given with its conserved first and last residue.

v_call | cdr3_aa
TRBV9 | CASSVHKTGHYSNQPQHF
TRBV5-6 | CASSSSGPLDEQFF
TRBV30 | CAWSGGGQETQYF
TRBV7-8 | CASSPGLAGRETQYF
TRBV11-2 | CASSLGAETQYF
TRBV30 | CAWMGRRTGMDEQYF
TRBV7-2 | CASSLGGVPYEQYF
TRBV5-1 | CASSFWGSRDEQYF
TRBV5-1 | CASSLSASGKETQYF
TRBV5-1 | CASSLTSGSYNEQFF
TRBV7-8 | CASSLTRLSNQPQHF
TRBV20-1 | CSALGAEQYF
TRBV15 | CATSRGWGETQYF
TRBV7-9 | CASSLNSNTEAFF
TRBV5-1 | CASSLGATDTQYF
TRBV18 | CASSPPLVLGEQYF
TRBV6-1 | CASSPGDSQIRKLFF
TRBV11-3 | CASSFDGASTDTQYF
TRBV19 | CASGVRTEAFF
TRBV19 | CASSPTGSGYNEQFF
TRBV6-1 | CASSEGGQSYNEQFF
TRBV18 | CASSYRSEMDMNTEAFF
TRBV7-2 | CASSPTDGYGYTF
TRBV5-1 | CASSPGQGSGQPQHF